A selection of T cell receptor beta chains follows, all from one sample in a study of T cell responses to AZD1222 COVID-19 vaccine. Clones were read by immunoSEQ multiplex PCR, and TCRdb kept only the in-frame ones, dropping some. The sample holds tens of thousands of clones, approximately 90% seen once. The sequencing here drew on peripheral blood, taken on day 0 of AZD1222 vaccination. The receptors stem from an adult in good health. Each CDR3 is given with its conserved first and last residue. The D gene is left open where the match is weak. Where a row states a size, it is once, few, many or the class of an expanded clone; other rows omit it.

J gene	V gene	clone size	D gene	CDR3 length	CDR3 protein	CDR3 DNA
TRBJ2-7	TRBV18	once	TRBD2	15	CASSNGGGALYEQYF	TGTGCCAGCTCAAATGGCGGGGGAGCACTTTACGAGCAGTACTTC
TRBJ1-6	TRBV7-2	few	TRBD1	16	CASSLAGGGKNSPLHF	TGTGCCAGCAGCTTAGCCGGAGGGGGCAAGAATTCACCCCTCCACTTT
TRBJ1-5	TRBV3-1/TRBV3-2	.	TRBD1	14	CASSQWQGDQPQHF	TGTGCCAGCAGCCAATGGCAGGGGGATCAGCCCCAGCATTTT
TRBJ2-3	TRBV5-1	.	.	15	CASSPRRSRTDTQYF	TGCGCCAGCAGCCCCCGGAGGTCGCGCACAGATACGCAGTATTTT
TRBJ1-2	TRBV6-5	.	TRBD1	14	CASSSTGGNYGYTF	TGTGCCAGCAGTTCGACAGGGGGTAATTATGGCTACACCTTC
TRBJ1-1	TRBV20-1	.	.	16	CSASLAEYFMNTEAFF	TGCAGTGCTAGTTTGGCAGAATACTTTATGAACACTGAAGCTTTCTTT
TRBJ2-7	TRBV5-1	.	.	12	CASSFPGYEQYF	TGCGCCAGCAGCTTCCCCGGTTACGAGCAGTACTTC
TRBJ2-7	TRBV27	.	TRBD2	12	CASGHGGVEQYF	TGTGCCAGCGGACACGGGGGGGTCGAGCAGTACTTC
TRBJ2-3	TRBV10-3	.	TRBD2	15	CAISQLAGAGNTQYF	TGTGCCATCAGTCAACTAGCGGGGGCCGGTAATACGCAGTATTTT
TRBJ2-7	TRBV6-1	.	.	14	CASSDRGNRYEQYF	TGTGCCAGCAGTGACAGGGGCAACCGCTACGAGCAGTACTTC
TRBJ1-2	TRBV6-1	.	.	16	CASSEGWGAMNYGYTF	TGTGCCAGCAGTGAAGGGTGGGGTGCGATGAACTATGGCTACACCTTC
TRBJ2-1	TRBV18	.	.	13	CASSPLGFAEQFF	TGTGCCAGCTCACCACTAGGCTTCGCGGAGCAGTTCTTC
TRBJ1-2	TRBV4-1	.	.	16	CASSQDRSNTNYGYTF	TGCGCCAGCAGCCAAGATCGGAGTAACACTAACTATGGCTACACCTTC
TRBJ1-4	TRBV28	.	TRBD1	15	CASSVTGEGGEKLFF	TGTGCCAGCAGTGTGACAGGGGAGGGAGGTGAAAAACTGTTTTTT
TRBJ1-1	TRBV5-1	.	.	13	CASSFVIGREAFF	TGCGCCAGCAGCTTTGTCATAGGACGTGAAGCTTTCTTT
TRBJ1-5	TRBV7-8	.	.	16	CASSSWVVPSNQPQHF	TGTGCCAGCAGCTCATGGGTCGTTCCGAGCAATCAGCCCCAGCATTTT
TRBJ1-2	TRBV7-2	.	.	13	CASSEGVNYGYTF	TGTGCCAGCTCAGAAGGGGTAAACTATGGCTACACCTTC
TRBJ1-3	TRBV20-1	.	TRBD1	15	CSASTGGASGNTIYF	TGCAGTGCTAGTACAGGGGGCGCTTCGGGAAACACCATATATTTT
TRBJ2-3	TRBV5-1	.	.	20	CASRADRGGPPTRSTDTQYF	TGCGCCAGCAGGGCTGACAGGGGAGGGCCGCCGACCCGAAGCACAGATACGCAGTATTTT
TRBJ2-7	TRBV5-5	.	TRBD1	15	CASSVPGTGFAEQYF	TGTGCCAGCAGCGTACCCGGGACAGGGTTTGCCGAGCAGTACTTC
TRBJ1-5	TRBV5-6	once	TRBD1	14	CASSFGTVNQPQHF	TGTGCCAGCAGCTTCGGGACAGTTAATCAGCCCCAGCATTTT
TRBJ1-1	TRBV2	.	.	14	CASRSVWGNTEAFF	TGTGCCAGCCGCTCCGTTTGGGGAAACACTGAAGCTTTCTTT
TRBJ1-5	TRBV6-2/TRBV6-3	.	.	13	CASSYSVSQPQHF	TGTGCCAGCAGTTACTCAGTATCTCAGCCCCAGCATTTT
TRBJ2-5	TRBV6-2/TRBV6-3	.	TRBD1	15	CASSRGTGSGGTQYF	TGTGCCAGCAGCCGCGGGACAGGCAGCGGAGGGACCCAGTACTTC
TRBJ1-3	TRBV28	.	.	14	CASTLPQGGNTIYF	TGTGCCAGCACCCTCCCGCAGGGGGGAAACACCATATATTTT
TRBJ1-4	TRBV3-1/TRBV3-2	.	.	13	CAARGGAHEKLFF	TGTGCCGCCCGGGGGGGGGCACATGAAAAACTGTTTTTT
TRBJ2-1	TRBV24-1	.	.	12	CATTGYYNEQFF	TGTGCCACCACGGGGTACTACAATGAGCAGTTCTTC
TRBJ2-6	TRBV5-1	.	.	16	CASSLIAPSGANVLTF	TGCGCCAGCAGCTTGATCGCCCCCTCTGGGGCCAACGTCCTGACTTTC
TRBJ2-1	TRBV3-1/TRBV3-2	.	.	14	CASSPFLGRNEQFF	TGTGCCAGCAGCCCTTTCCTTGGACGAAATGAGCAGTTCTTC
TRBJ2-7	TRBV28	.	.	14	CASNLGGASYEQYF	TGTGCCAGCAATTTAGGGGGGGCCTCCTACGAGCAGTACTTC
TRBJ2-3	TRBV5-6	once	.	12	CASSADPSTQYF	TGTGCCAGCAGCGCGGATCCCTCCACGCAGTATTTT
TRBJ1-2	TRBV19	.	.	16	CASTRPQVGSNYGYTF	TGTGCCAGTACAAGGCCGCAAGTAGGGAGTAACTATGGCTACACCTTC
TRBJ1-2	TRBV30	.	.	12	CAWRASSYGYTF	TGTGCCTGGAGGGCATCGTCCTATGGCTACACCTTC
TRBJ2-3	TRBV9	.	.	15	CASGGNRGFADTQYF	TGTGCCAGCGGGGGGAACAGGGGCTTCGCGGATACGCAGTATTTT
TRBJ2-3	TRBV6-4	once	.	16	CASSDSIQGATDTQYF	TGTGCCAGCAGTGACTCGATACAGGGCGCCACAGATACGCAGTATTTT
TRBJ2-7	TRBV5-1	.	.	14	CASSLVQGLHEQYF	TGCGCCAGCAGCTTGGTTCAGGGGCTGCACGAGCAGTACTTC
TRBJ1-5	TRBV19	.	.	15	CASSERGAGNQPQHF	TGTGCCAGTAGCGAACGGGGGGCGGGGAATCAGCCCCAGCATTTT
TRBJ2-5	TRBV7-2	.	.	13	CASSGSERETQYF	TGTGCCAGCAGCGGTTCGGAAAGGGAGACCCAGTACTTC
TRBJ2-7	TRBV4-3	.	.	16	CASSQVSAGNSYEQYF	TGCGCCAGCAGCCAAGTTTCGGCAGGGAACTCCTACGAGCAGTACTTC
TRBJ2-5	TRBV30	.	.	16	CAWSVPRQLGEETQYF	TGTGCCTGGAGTGTACCTAGGCAATTGGGGGAAGAGACCCAGTACTTC
TRBJ2-3	TRBV11-2	.	.	13	CASSFVNWGQQYF	TGTGCCAGCAGCTTTGTGAATTGGGGGCAGCAGTATTTT
TRBJ2-7	TRBV29-1	.	.	13	CSVDRDNSYEQYF	TGCAGCGTTGATCGGGACAACTCCTACGAGCAGTACTTC
TRBJ1-6	TRBV3-1/TRBV3-2	.	.	14	CASSRQGSNSPLHF	TGTGCCAGCAGCCGTCAGGGAAGTAATTCACCCCTCCACTTT
TRBJ1-5	TRBV7-9	.	TRBD1	14	CASSFGTGDQPQHF	TGTGCCAGCAGCTTCGGGACAGGGGATCAGCCCCAGCATTTT
TRBJ2-4	TRBV7-9	.	.	14	CASSSGRSLNIQYF	TGTGCCAGCAGCTCTGGAAGATCCCTAAACATTCAGTACTTC
TRBJ2-7	TRBV6-1	.	TRBD2	14	CASRGLAVAYEQYF	TGTGCCAGCAGGGGACTAGCGGTTGCCTACGAGCAGTACTTC
TRBJ2-3	TRBV12-3/TRBV12-4	.	.	13	CASGSQEADTQYF	TGTGCCAGCGGGTCCCAAGAAGCAGATACGCAGTATTTT
TRBJ1-6	TRBV25-1	.	TRBD1	14	CASSGAGGYSPLHF	TGTGCCAGCAGTGGTGCAGGGGGTTATTCACCCCTCCACTTT
TRBJ2-3	TRBV9	.	.	16	CASSGSVGTSTDTQYF	TGTGCCAGCAGCGGGTCCGTGGGGACTAGCACAGATACGCAGTATTTT
TRBJ2-2	TRBV7-8	.	TRBD1	15	CASSLRTGNTGELFF	TGTGCCAGCAGCTTACGGACAGGGAACACCGGGGAGCTGTTTTTT
TRBJ1-1	TRBV2	.	TRBD1	16	CASSERRGQGVTEAFF	TGTGCCAGCAGTGAACGCCGGGGACAGGGGGTAACTGAAGCTTTCTTT
TRBJ2-1	TRBV5-4	.	.	15	CASSLTTYRYNEQFF	TGTGCCAGTAGCTTGACTACCTACCGCTACAATGAGCAGTTCTTC
TRBJ1-2	TRBV5-1	.	TRBD1	14	CASSLPAQGYGYTF	TGCGCCAGCAGCTTGCCCGCACAGGGGTATGGCTACACCTTC